This T cell receptor beta chain is from a study of cytomegalovirus exposure and HLA in healthy donors. This CDR3 is built from 12 residues. Trimming pared 6 bases from V and 5 bases from J, leaving 11 bases between. Germline V gene data show CDR1 as SNHLY and CDR2 as FYNNEI. The study, taken as a whole, reports: Most TCR sequences were seen very rarely across donors, but some public TCRs occurred in many. The study designated 160 or so TCR beta chains cytomegalovirus-associated. It was reported that the classifier diagnosed cytomegalovirus status with high specificity and sensitivity in both the original and validation cohorts.

Assay: immunoSEQ multiplex PCR; the TCRdb copy retains only in-frame clones and omits some. Among approximately 120,000 clones listed, about 96% were seen once. This clone came up once. Its antigen is undetermined. The origin of this receptor is a young man in good health and CMV-seronegative. This sequence joins TRBV2 and TRBJ2-7, with D possibly being TRBD1 (5 bases). The sequencing sample was made of PBMCs. CDR3 sequence reads: CASRPQQDEQYF. CDR3 DNA: TGTGCCAGCAGGCCACAACAGGACGAGCAGTACTTC.